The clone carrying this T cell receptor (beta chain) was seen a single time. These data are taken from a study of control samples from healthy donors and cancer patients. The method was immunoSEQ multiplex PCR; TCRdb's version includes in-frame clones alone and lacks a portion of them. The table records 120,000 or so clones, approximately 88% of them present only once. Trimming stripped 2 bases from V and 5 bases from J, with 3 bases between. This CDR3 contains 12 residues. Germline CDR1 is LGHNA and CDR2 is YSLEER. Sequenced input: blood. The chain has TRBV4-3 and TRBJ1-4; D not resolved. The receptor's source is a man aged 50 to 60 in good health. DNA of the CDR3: TGCGCCAGCAGCCAACCCAATGAAAAACTGTTTTTT. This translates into CASSQPNEKLFF.